The text below deals with one T cell receptor beta chain. What this receptor recognizes is not known. No base quality values were provided; no much bigger clone lies one nucleotide off. The germline V gene sets CDR1 to SGHVS and CDR2 to FQNEAQ. The cysteine opens and the phenylalanine closes a CDR3 of 13 amino acids. Only the CDR3 part of the read is kept: 39 bases, read in frame from the first base. A distance of 11 bases separates the germline ends of V and J, which lose 5 bases and 4 bases respectively. These data belong to a study of T cells in Graves' hyperthyroidism and ophthalmopathy (dated by TCRdb to the late 2010s). Concerning the study at large: Peripheral blood samples were taken at the time of initial diagnosis, prior to any treatment. A discovery cohort of about 95 patients, approximately 44 with Graves' ophthalmopathy and about 60 with stable Graves' hyperthyroidism, was used to find distinguishing TCR V-J signatures. Prospective prediction of ophthalmopathy was tested in an independent validation cohort consisting of some 20 hyperthyroidism patients and approximately 16 patients who later progressed to ophthalmopathy. The 100 or so discovery patients were randomly split 7:3 into training and test sets. In addition, the study compared T-cell repertoires in thyroid tissue and in blood from several Graves' hyperthyroidism patients. Once sampling was done, hyperthyroidism patients were given methimazole at a starting dose of 30 mg daily, whereas ophthalmopathy patients were given high-dose intravenous methylprednisolone. According to the paper, TCR Vbeta CDR3 sequencing was carried out on approximately 140 peripheral blood samples, which came from fewer than 50 ophthalmopathy, around 75 hyperthyroidism and some 17 progressor patients. What the work shows at the level of the full study, not this receptor alone: No statistical method was used to fix the sample size in advance, and group allocation was not hidden from the investigators. In cross-validation, a model built on a 13 V-J signature told ophthalmopathy apart from stable hyperthyroidism with about 90% sensitivity and approximately 81% specificity, and in testing the same model reached 80%/75%. Most expanded thyroid clonotypes (frequency above 0.001) were also detected in blood, a finding suggesting that blood repertoires may reflect thyroid immune responses. In validation, the model predicted progression to ophthalmopathy with about 71% sensitivity and 72% to 85% specificity, a median of 6.5 months before onset.

Stable Graves' hyperthyroidism was defined as the absence of progression to ophthalmopathy over 18 months of follow-up. Hyperthyroidism patients were newly diagnosed, with disease duration under 2 months, and aged 18 to 65 years. The study excluded patients with uncontrolled infections, other autoimmune diseases, pregnancy or lactation. Clinical symptoms, serum thyroxine and TRAb, thyroid ultrasound, and orbital computed tomography formed the basis for the diagnoses. PBMCs were isolated from about 9.2 ml of fresh peripheral blood by Ficoll-Paque density gradient centrifugation. Total RNA was extracted with Trizol reagent, and quality was checked on an Agilent 2100 Bioanalyzer. TCR beta CDR3 regions were amplified from RNA transcripts. A first-round RT-PCR of the TCR CDR3 used the HTBI primer set with the Qiagen OneStep RT-PCR kit. The libraries were constructed in a second round of multiplex PCR and then size-selected and purified. The libraries were sequenced on an Illumina HiSeq2000 using paired-end 100 bp reads. The authors processed their data as follows. SOAPnuke was used to process the raw data, throwing out any read that contained adapters or uncalled bases, had a mean Phred below 15, or lacked an exact constant-primer or identifier match. COPE v1.2.5 was used to merge high-quality paired reads, and clonotypes were defined as unique nucleotide sequences. MiTCR v1.1 was used to align clonotypes to the IMGT TRBV, TRBD and TRBJ reference segments. Analysis was restricted to V-J combinations with a frequency above 0.0001, which covered roughly 99% of repertoires. A TCS score was defined as the ratio of F50 (clonal expansion) to E x V (chaos), with BLOSUM62-based TCRdist applied between CDR3 peptides within each V-J. Welch's t-statistics and random forest reduced 500 to 550 V-J features to about 12, which were used in a naive Bayes classifier (R e1071). TCRdb trimmed the raw reads at Q25, called clones with MiXCR and kept productive beta chains. Rows with a matching CDR3 protein are joined into one entry that keeps the most common DNA and genes. These V and J calls rely on TCRdb rather than the paper's analysis. A total of about 400,000 distinct CDR3 sequences appear in this sample, just under 15% of them only once. Together, the top ten hold less than 35% of the sample.

The clonotype comes from a woman aged 25 to 45 with Graves' hyperthyroidism. The rearrangement joined TRBV7-8 to TRBJ1-1; too little of a D gene remains to name it. The sequenced material came from blood. At the DNA level, the sequence is TGTGCCAGCAGCCCCCGGGTTCTCACTGAAGCTTTCTTT. This is translated as CASSPRVLTEAFF.